This TCR beta chain is drawn from a study of blood T cell repertoires in COVID-19. Study context: PBMCs, B-cell-depleted T cells, or T cells were the source of the cDNA or gDNA that made up the material.

The V and J ends lost 0 bases and 8 bases, in that order; junction bases with no gene match: 3. CDR1 SNHLY and CDR2 FYNNEI come from the germline V gene. This CDR3 spans 14 amino acids. Original analysis: By means of reference gene primer amplification, nucleated cell counts were estimated. Measured with immunoSEQ multiplex PCR; TCRdb has only the in-frame clones, and not every one. D and trimming were read from the DNA, whereas the V and J calls and clone size are those reported in that table. Of 79,000 or so clones listed, 70% to 90% are singletons. This rearrangement joins TRBV2 to TRBJ1-2; 10 positions match TRBD1. Sequencing was done on a sample of peripheral blood. The receptor was isolated from a man in his sixties with COVID-19, enrolled during active disease. The CDR3 sequence is CASSEAGQGRGYTF. The CDR3 DNA reads as TGTGCCAGCAGTGAAGCGGGACAGGGGAGAGGCTACACCTTC.